This is a list of T cell receptor beta chains from one sample in a study of T cell responses to AZD1222 COVID-19 vaccine. Profiled with immunoSEQ multiplex PCR; TCRdb holds only in-frame clones, not every one. This table has 45,000 to 55,000 clones, 65% to 90% appearing once. Sequenced material: peripheral blood, taken 28 days after the second AZD1222 dose. The receptors here all came from an adult who received the AZD1222 COVID-19 vaccine. The CDR3 runs from the conserved cysteine through the conserved F or W. A D gene is named only where the DNA matches it firmly. Clone size appears in some rows only: once, few, many, or a class for an expanded clone.

j_call clone_size d_call v_call cdr3_aa cdr3_nt
TRBJ2-1 . . TRBV29-1 CSVASGTSFSYNEQFF TGCAGCGTTGCGTCGGGGACCTCGTTTTCCTACAATGAGCAGTTCTTC
TRBJ2-1 . TRBD2 TRBV5-4 CASSAGTSSYNEQFF TGTGCCAGCAGCGCAGGGACTAGCTCCTACAATGAGCAGTTCTTC
TRBJ2-7 . TRBD1 TRBV19 CASSLGQGYEQYF TGTGCCAGTAGTTTAGGACAGGGCTACGAGCAGTACTTC
TRBJ2-2 . . TRBV27 CASSLTPSAPGELFF TGTGCCAGCAGTTTAACGCCTAGCGCCCCCGGGGAGCTGTTTTTT
TRBJ1-1 . . TRBV7-3 CASSSGQNTEAFF TGTGCCAGCAGCTCGGGACAGAACACTGAAGCTTTCTTT
TRBJ1-1 . . TRBV11-2 CASSPQGAVTEAFF TGTGCCAGCAGCCCACAGGGTGCGGTCACTGAAGCTTTCTTT
TRBJ1-3 once TRBD1 TRBV2 CAGNRGRVAGNTIYF TGTGCCGGAAACAGGGGGCGCGTGGCCGGAAACACCATATATTTT
TRBJ2-1 . . TRBV19 CASSMGSGAHNEQFF TGTGCCAGTAGTATGGGGTCGGGCGCCCACAATGAGCAGTTCTTC
TRBJ2-7 . TRBD1 TRBV5-6 CASSLGQGFYEQYF TGTGCCAGCAGCTTGGGACAGGGTTTCTACGAGCAGTACTTC
TRBJ2-1 . . TRBV5-1 CASSLEATTGHEQFF TGCGCCAGCAGCTTGGAGGCCACGACGGGCCATGAGCAGTTCTTC
TRBJ2-4 . TRBD1 TRBV28 CASSYWDSSAKNIQYF TGTGCCAGCAGTTACTGGGACAGTTCGGCCAAAAACATTCAGTACTTC
TRBJ1-3 once . TRBV28 CASRLRVVSGNTIYF TGTGCCAGCAGGCTAAGGGTAGTTTCTGGAAACACCATATATTTT
TRBJ2-5 . . TRBV6-5 CASTQGGRETQYF TGTGCCAGCACGCAGGGCGGTAGGGAGACCCAGTACTTC
TRBJ1-6 . . TRBV7-2 CASSLTPGFKDSPLHF TGTGCCAGCAGCTTAACGCCGGGTTTTAAGGACTCACCCCTCCACTTT
TRBJ2-5 . . TRBV5-5 CASSSLRGVSTYQETQYF TGTGCCAGCAGCTCCCTCCGTGGAGTCAGCACGTACCAAGAGACCCAGTACTTC
TRBJ2-1 . . TRBV7-2 CASSLAGTDYNEQFF TGTGCCAGCAGCTTAGCTGGGACGGACTACAATGAGCAGTTCTTC
TRBJ1-4 . TRBD1 TRBV24-1 CATGGQDEKLFF TGTGCCACCGGGGGACAGGACGAAAAACTGTTTTTT
TRBJ2-7 . TRBD1 TRBV4-1 CASSQSTTGTGPEQYF TGCGCCAGCAGCCAATCAACTACCGGGACAGGGCCCGAGCAGTACTTC
TRBJ1-1 . . TRBV28 CASSFRSHGTFF TGTGCCAGCAGTTTCCGGTCCCACGGAACTTTCTTT
TRBJ2-5 . TRBD1 TRBV2 CASNGQGDPRETQYF TGTGCCAGCAACGGACAGGGTGACCCCAGGGAGACCCAGTACTTC
TRBJ2-7 . . TRBV5-1 CASKDGASSYEQYF TGCGCCAGCAAGGACGGCGCGAGCTCCTACGAGCAGTACTTC
TRBJ2-1 . . TRBV27 CAVRGDSYNEQFF TGTGCCGTACGGGGAGACAGCTACAATGAGCAGTTCTTC
TRBJ1-1 . . TRBV6-5 CASSYSRVYLNTEAFF TGTGCCAGCAGTTACTCGAGAGTCTACTTGAACACTGAAGCTTTCTTT
TRBJ2-3 . . TRBV7-9 CASSLARALAITDTQYF TGTGCCAGCAGCTTAGCCCGGGCGCTAGCCATCACAGATACGCAGTATTTT
TRBJ2-7 . . TRBV9 CASSVGDSYEQYF TGTGCCAGCAGCGTTGGGGATTCATACGAGCAGTACTTC
TRBJ2-1 . . TRBV28 CASRNLGNEQFF TGTGCCAGCAGAAATCTAGGGAATGAGCAGTTCTTC
TRBJ2-7 . . TRBV18 CASSPDSNYEQYF TGTGCCAGCTCACCAGACAGTAACTACGAGCAGTACTTC
TRBJ1-4 once . TRBV5-6 CASSWGAGEGEKLFF TGTGCCAGCAGCTGGGGCGCAGGGGAGGGTGAAAAACTGTTTTTT
TRBJ1-1 . . TRBV9 CASSLGGFDTEAFF TGTGCCAGCAGCCTCGGAGGTTTTGACACTGAAGCTTTCTTT
TRBJ2-7 . . TRBV4-1 CASSQDRLAREQYF TGCGCCAGCAGCCAAGATAGGCTAGCGAGGGAGCAGTACTTC
TRBJ2-5 . . TRBV23-1 CASSRFYGWETQYF TGCGCCAGCAGCCGATTTTACGGCTGGGAGACCCAGTACTTC
TRBJ1-5 . TRBD1 TRBV19 CASRTGNSNQPQHF TGTGCCAGTCGGACAGGGAATAGCAATCAGCCCCAGCATTTT
TRBJ2-7 . TRBD2 TRBV28 CASTARGVGYEQYF TGTGCCAGCACTGCGCGGGGGGTCGGCTACGAGCAGTACTTC
TRBJ2-7 . . TRBV7-6 CASSPVWERVSEQYF .
TRBJ2-7 . TRBD1 TRBV9 CASSPSSGQGWEQYF TGTGCCAGCAGCCCATCTTCGGGACAGGGCTGGGAGCAGTACTTC
TRBJ1-6 . TRBD1 TRBV30 CAWAGGQNSPLHF TGTGCCTGGGCAGGGGGCCAAAATTCACCCCTCCACTTT
TRBJ2-7 . . TRBV5-4 CASSTTGRGSYEQYF TGTGCCAGCAGCACTACAGGGAGAGGATCCTACGAGCAGTACTTC
TRBJ1-1 once . TRBV15 CATSSVNTEAFF TGTGCCACCAGCTCAGTGAACACTGAAGCTTTCTTT
TRBJ2-7 few TRBD2 TRBV7-2 CASSLLPSGSSYEQYF TGTGCCAGCAGCTTACTTCCTAGCGGAAGCTCCTACGAGCAGTACTTC
TRBJ1-4 . TRBD1 TRBV18 CASSPGQGGEKLFF TGTGCCAGCTCACCAGGACAGGGGGGCGAAAAACTGTTTTTT
TRBJ1-1 . . TRBV7-9 CASSLGVRVDTEAFF TGTGCCAGCAGCTTAGGTGTCAGGGTGGACACTGAAGCTTTCTTT
TRBJ2-1 . . TRBV9 CASSVERGDEQFF TGTGCCAGCAGCGTAGAAAGGGGGGATGAGCAGTTCTTC